Described below is a single T cell receptor beta chain sequence and its context. Study processing details: Amplification from reference gene primers served as the basis for estimated nucleated cell counts. Measured with immunoSEQ multiplex PCR; TCRdb has only the in-frame clones, and not every one. The V and J calls and clone size come from that table; D and trimming were worked out from the DNA. The table lists approximately 70,000 clones, around nine tenths of them singletons, with 7.3% in the top ten. These data are taken from a study of blood T cell repertoires in COVID-19. The overall study: Samples representing acute and convalescent COVID-19 were sourced from the United States, Italy and Spain. The analysed material was cDNA or gDNA that came from T cells, B-cell-depleted T cells, or PBMCs.

The V and J ends lost 0 bases and 2 bases respectively, with 8 bases between them. Germline assignment: CDR1 KGHSH and CDR2 LQKENI. The CDR3 contains 15 residues. The source is a man aged 35 to 55 with COVID-19, enrolled during active disease. The chain recombines TRBV18 with TRBJ1-3; D gene unclear. Material: peripheral blood. DNA of the CDR3: TGTGCCAGCTCACCACCCAACACAGCTGGAAACACCATATATTTT. Amino acid sequence: CASSPPNTAGNTIYF.